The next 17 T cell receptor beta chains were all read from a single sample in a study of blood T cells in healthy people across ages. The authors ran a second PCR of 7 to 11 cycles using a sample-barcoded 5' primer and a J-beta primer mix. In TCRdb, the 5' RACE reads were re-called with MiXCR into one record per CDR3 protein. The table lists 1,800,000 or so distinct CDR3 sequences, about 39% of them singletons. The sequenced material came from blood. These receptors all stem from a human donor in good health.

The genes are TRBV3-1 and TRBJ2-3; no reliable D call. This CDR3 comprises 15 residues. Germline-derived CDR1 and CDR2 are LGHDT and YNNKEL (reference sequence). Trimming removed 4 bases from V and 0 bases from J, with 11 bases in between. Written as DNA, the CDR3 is TGTGCCAGCAGCCCAGCAGAGACAAGCACAGATACGCAGTATTTT. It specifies CASSPAETSTDTQYF.

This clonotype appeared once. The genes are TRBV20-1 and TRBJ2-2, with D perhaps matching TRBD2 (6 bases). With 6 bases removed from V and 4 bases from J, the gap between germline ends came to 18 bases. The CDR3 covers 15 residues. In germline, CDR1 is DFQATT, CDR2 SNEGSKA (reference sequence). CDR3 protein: CSATPETRATGELFF. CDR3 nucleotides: TGCAGTGCGACCCCCGAGACTAGGGCCACCGGGGAGCTGTTTTTT.

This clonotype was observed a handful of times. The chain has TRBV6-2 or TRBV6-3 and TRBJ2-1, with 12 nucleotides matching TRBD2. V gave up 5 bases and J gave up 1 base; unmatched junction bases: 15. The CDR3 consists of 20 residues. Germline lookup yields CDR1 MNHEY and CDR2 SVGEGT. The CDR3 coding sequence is TGTGCCAGCAGTCGCCCCTCGACTAGCGGGGGACGAGGGTCCTACAATGAGCAGTTCTTC. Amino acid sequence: CASSRPSTSGGRGSYNEQFF.

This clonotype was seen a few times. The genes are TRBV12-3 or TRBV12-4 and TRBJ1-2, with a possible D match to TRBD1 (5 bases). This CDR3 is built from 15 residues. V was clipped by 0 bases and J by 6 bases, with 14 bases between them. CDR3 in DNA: TGTGCCAGCAGTTTAGCTTACCAGGCGGGGGATGGCTACACCTTC. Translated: CASSLAYQAGDGYTF.

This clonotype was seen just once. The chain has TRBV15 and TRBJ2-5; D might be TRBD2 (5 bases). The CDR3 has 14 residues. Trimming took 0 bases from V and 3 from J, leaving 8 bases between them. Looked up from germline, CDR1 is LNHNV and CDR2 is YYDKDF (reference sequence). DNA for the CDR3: TGTGCCACCAGCAGAGACACAGCGGAAGAGACCCAGTACTTC. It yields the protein CATSRDTAEETQYF.

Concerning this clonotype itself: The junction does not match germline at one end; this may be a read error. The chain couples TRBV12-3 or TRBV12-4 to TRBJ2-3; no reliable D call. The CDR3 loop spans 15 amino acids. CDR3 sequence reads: CASSLDIGSTDTEYF. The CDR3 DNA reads TGTGCCAGCAGCTTAGATATTGGTAGCACAGATACGGAATATTTT.

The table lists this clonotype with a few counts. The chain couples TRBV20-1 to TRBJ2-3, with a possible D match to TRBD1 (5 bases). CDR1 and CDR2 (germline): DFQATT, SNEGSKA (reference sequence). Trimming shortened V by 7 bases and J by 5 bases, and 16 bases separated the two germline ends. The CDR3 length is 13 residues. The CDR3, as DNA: TGCAGTGACACGGACCAGGGCGGAGATACGCAGTATTTT. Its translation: CSDTDQGGDTQYF.

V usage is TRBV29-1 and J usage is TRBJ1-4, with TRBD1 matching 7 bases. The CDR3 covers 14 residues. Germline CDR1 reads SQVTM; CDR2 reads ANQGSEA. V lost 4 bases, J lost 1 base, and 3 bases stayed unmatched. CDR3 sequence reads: CSVARDRTNEKLFF. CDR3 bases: TGCAGCGTTGCCCGGGACAGAACTAATGAAAAACTGTTTTTT.

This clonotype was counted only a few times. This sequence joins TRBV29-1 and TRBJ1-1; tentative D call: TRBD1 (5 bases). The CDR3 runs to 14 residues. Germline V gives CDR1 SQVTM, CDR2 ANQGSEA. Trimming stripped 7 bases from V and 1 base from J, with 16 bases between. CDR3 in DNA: TGCAGCGCAGAGACTACAGGAGCGAACACTGAAGCTTTCTTT. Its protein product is CSAETTGANTEAFF. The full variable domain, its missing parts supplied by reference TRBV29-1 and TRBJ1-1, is SAVISQKPSRDICQRGTSLTIQCQVDSQVTMMFWYRQQPGQSLTLIATANQGSEATYESGFVIDKFPISRPNLTFSTLTVSNMSPEDSSIYLCSAETTGANTEAFFGQGTRLTVV.

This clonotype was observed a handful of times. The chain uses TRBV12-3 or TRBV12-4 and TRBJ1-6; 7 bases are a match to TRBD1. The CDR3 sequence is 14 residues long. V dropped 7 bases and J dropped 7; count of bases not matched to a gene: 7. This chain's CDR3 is CASTRQGGNSPLHF. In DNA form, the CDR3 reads TGTGCCAGCACCCGACAGGGAGGGAATTCACCCCTCCACTTT.

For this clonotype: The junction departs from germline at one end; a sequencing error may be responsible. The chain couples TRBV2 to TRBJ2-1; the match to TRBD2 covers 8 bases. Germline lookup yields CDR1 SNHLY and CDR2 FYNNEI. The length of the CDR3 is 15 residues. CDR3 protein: CACSPRGGLFDEQFF. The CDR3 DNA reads TGTGCCTGCAGTCCTCGGGGGGGCCTTTTCGATGAGCAGTTCTTC. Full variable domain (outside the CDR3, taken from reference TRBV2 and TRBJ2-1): EPEVTQTPSHQVTQMGQEVILRCVPISNHLYFYWYRQILGQKVEFLVSFYNNEISEKSEIFDDQFSVERPDGSNFTLKIRSTKLEDSAMYFCACSPRGGLFDEQFFGPGTRLTVL.

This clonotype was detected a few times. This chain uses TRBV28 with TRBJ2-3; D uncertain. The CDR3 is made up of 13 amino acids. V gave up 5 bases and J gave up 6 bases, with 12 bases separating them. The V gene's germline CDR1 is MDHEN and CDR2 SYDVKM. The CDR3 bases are TGTGCCAGCAGTCCGGGCCCCGAGGATACGCAGTATTTT. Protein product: CASSPGPEDTQYF.

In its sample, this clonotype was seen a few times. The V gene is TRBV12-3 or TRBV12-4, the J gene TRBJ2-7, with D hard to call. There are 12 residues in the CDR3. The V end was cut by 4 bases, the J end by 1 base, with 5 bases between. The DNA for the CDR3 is TGTGCCAGCAGTTATTGGTCCTACGAGCAGTACTTC. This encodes CASSYWSYEQYF.

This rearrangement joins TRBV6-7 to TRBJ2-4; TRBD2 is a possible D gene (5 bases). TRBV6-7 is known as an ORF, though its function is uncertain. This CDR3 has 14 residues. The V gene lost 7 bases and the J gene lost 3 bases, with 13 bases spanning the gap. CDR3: CASNRELNKNIQYF. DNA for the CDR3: TGTGCCAGCAATAGGGAGTTAAACAAAAACATTCAGTACTTC.

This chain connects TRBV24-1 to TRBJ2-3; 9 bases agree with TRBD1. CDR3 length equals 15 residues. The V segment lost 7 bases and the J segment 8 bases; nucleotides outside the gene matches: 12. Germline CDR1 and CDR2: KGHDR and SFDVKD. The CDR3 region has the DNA TGTGCCACCAGAAATACCGGGACAGGGCCAGGTACGCAGTATTTT. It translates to CATRNTGTGPGTQYF.

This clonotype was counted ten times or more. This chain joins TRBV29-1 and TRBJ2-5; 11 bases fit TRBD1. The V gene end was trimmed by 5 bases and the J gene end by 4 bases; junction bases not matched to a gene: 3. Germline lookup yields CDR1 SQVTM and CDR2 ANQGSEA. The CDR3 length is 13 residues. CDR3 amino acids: CSVLDRGPETQYF. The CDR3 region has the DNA TGCAGCGTTTTGGACAGGGGGCCAGAGACCCAGTACTTC.

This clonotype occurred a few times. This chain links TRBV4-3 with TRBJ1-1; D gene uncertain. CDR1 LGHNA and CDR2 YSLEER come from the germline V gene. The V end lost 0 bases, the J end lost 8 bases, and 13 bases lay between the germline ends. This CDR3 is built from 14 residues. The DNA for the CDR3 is TGCGCCAGCAGCCAAGATATTACGGTCGTGGAAGCTTTCTTT. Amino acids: CASSQDITVVEAFF.